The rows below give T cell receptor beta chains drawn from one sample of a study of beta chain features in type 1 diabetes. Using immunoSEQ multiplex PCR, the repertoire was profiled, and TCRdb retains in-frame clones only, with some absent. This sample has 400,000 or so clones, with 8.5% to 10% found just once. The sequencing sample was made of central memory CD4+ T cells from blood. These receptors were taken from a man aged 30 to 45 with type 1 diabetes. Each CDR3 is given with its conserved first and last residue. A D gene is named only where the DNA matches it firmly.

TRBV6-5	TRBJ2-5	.	CASRRDLYQETQYF
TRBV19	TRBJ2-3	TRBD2	CASRKGLAGERTQYF
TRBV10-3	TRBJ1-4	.	CAISATGGGKLFF
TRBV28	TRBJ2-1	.	CASSDTSSGRHEQFF
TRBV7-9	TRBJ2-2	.	CASSREASTGELFF
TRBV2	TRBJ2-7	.	CASGALAGFEQYF
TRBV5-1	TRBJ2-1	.	CASSPTDHEQFF
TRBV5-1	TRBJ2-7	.	CASNDGRALSYEQYF
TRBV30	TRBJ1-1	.	CAWSVQSGAQRAFF
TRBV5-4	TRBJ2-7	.	CASSLDPGEQYF
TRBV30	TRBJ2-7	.	CAWSPLWENSYEQYF
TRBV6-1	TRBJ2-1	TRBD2	CASSTGGEGNEQFF
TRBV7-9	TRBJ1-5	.	CASSPESSAQHF
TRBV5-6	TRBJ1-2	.	CASSSRTAGANYGYTF
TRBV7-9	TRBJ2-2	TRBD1	CASSLRTGYTGELFF
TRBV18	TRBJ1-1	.	CASSPQPGPEGTEAFF
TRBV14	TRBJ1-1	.	CASSQVRHTEAFF
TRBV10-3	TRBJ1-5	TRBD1	CAISGQGDQPQHF
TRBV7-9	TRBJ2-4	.	CASSLSPAKNIQYF
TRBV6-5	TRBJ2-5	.	CASSLSRDGETQYF
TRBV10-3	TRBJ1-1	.	CAINGQTNTEAFF
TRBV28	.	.	CASSHHEQYF
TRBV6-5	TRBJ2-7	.	CASRAGSYEQYF
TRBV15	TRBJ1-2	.	CATSRPGHGYTF
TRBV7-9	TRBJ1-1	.	CASSVTTEWAEAFF
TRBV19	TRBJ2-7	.	CASSQDYEQYF
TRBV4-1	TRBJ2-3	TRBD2	CASSQETGGKSSTDTQYF